Listed here is a single TCR beta chain. The data belong to a study of blood T cell repertoires in COVID-19. Turning to the study itself: Specimens from acute and convalescent COVID-19 originated in the United States, Italy and Spain. PBMCs, B-cell-depleted T cells, or T cells were the source of the cDNA or gDNA that made up the material.

The germline V and J ends were trimmed by 4 bases and 3 bases, with 16 bases remaining between them. The CDR3 sequence is 15 residues long. CDR1 is MGHRA and CDR2 is YSYEKL in the germline V gene. Authors' data handling: Estimation of nucleated cell counts was performed using reference gene primer amplification. Assay: immunoSEQ multiplex PCR; the TCRdb copy retains only in-frame clones and omits some. The D gene and trimming were derived from the DNA, and the V and J assignments and clone size from that table. The data show 250,000 to 350,000 clones, with around 90% seen just once and 2% to 2.5% held by the top ten.

What was sequenced was peripheral blood. J is TRBJ2-7 and V is TRBV4-1; D uncertain. The receptor was isolated from a woman aged 50 to 60 who had recovered from COVID-19. CDR3 loop: CASSRSNLFGYEQYF. CDR3 nucleotides: TGCGCCAGCAGCCGCTCAAACTTGTTCGGCTACGAGCAGTACTTC.